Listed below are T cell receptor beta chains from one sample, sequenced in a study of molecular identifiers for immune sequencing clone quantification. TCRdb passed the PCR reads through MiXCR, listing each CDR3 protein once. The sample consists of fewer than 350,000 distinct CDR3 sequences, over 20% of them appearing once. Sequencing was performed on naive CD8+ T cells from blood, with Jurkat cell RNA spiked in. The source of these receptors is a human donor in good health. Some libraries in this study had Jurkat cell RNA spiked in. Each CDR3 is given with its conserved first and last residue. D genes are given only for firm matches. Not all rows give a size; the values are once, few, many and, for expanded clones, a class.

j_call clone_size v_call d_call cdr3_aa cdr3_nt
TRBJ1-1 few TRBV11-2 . CASRSNSEAFF TGTGCCAGCAGATCGAATTCTGAAGCTTTCTTT
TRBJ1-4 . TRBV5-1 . CASSSDSEKLFF TGCGCCAGCAGCTCGGACAGTGAAAAACTGTTTTTT
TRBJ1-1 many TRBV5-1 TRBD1 CASNRGTEAFF TGCGCCAGCAACAGGGGCACTGAAGCTTTCTTT
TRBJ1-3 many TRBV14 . CASSPGATSGNTIYF TGTGCCAGCAGCCCTGGAGCCACCTCTGGAAACACCATATATTTT
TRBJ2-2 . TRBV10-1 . CASRDHPNTGELFF TGCGCCAGCAGAGATCACCCGAACACCGGGGAGCTGTTTTTT
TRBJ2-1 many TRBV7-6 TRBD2 CASSRLAGLNEQFF TGTGCCAGCAGCCGACTAGCGGGTCTCAATGAGCAGTTCTTC
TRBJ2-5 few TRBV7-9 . CASSSTLEGTQYF TGTGCCAGCAGCTCGACCCTAGAAGGGACCCAGTACTTC
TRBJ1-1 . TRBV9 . CASSGRGEVEAFF TGTGCCAGCAGCGGGAGGGGGGAGGTTGAAGCTTTCTTT
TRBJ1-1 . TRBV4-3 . CASSQDTTGLNTEAFF TGCGCCAGCAGCCAAGATACCACAGGTTTGAACACTGAAGCTTTCTTT
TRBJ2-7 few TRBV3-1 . CASSQFQGYEQYF TGTGCCAGCAGCCAATTTCAGGGCTACGAGCAGTACTTC
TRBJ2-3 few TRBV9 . CASSVATTGTDTQYF TGTGCCAGCAGCGTAGCTACGACAGGCACAGATACGCAGTATTTT
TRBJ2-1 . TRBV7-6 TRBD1 CASSFSRTGSSYNEQFF TGTGCCAGCAGCTTCAGCCGGACAGGGAGCTCCTACAATGAGCAGTTCTTC
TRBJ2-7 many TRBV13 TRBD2 CASSPGTSGSNEQYF TGTGCCAGCAGCCCGGGGACTAGCGGGAGCAACGAGCAGTACTTC
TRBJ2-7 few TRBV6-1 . CASSDQGGYEQYF TGTGCCAGCAGTGATCAGGGAGGCTACGAGCAGTACTTC
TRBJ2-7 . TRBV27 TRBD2 CARSEIAGVYEQYF TGTGCCCGCAGTGAAATAGCGGGAGTATACGAGCAGTACTTC
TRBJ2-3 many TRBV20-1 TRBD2 CSARFGRAGEDTQYF TGCAGTGCTAGGTTCGGGAGGGCCGGGGAAGATACGCAGTATTTT